This T cell receptor (beta chain) emerged from a study of T cell changes during pregnancy in multiple sclerosis. The protocol was immunoSEQ multiplex PCR, while the TCRdb copy is restricted to in-frame clones and leaves out a portion. The sample has 25,000 to 30,000 clones, about 88% seen once. The germline gives CDR1 LGHNA, CDR2 YSLEER. The V end lost 0 bases, the J end lost 3 bases, and 6 bases lay between the germline ends. The CDR3 extends over 15 amino acids. The chain recombines TRBV4-3 with TRBJ2-6, with D maybe TRBD1 (6 bases). Sequencing was performed on CD8+ T cells from peripheral blood mononuclear cells, taken before pregnancy. This receptor was identified in a female donor with multiple sclerosis, enrolled in a pregnancy study. The CDR3 is CASSQDRGGANVLTF. The CDR3 DNA reads TGCGCCAGCAGCCAAGACAGGGGTGGGGCCAACGTCCTGACTTTC.